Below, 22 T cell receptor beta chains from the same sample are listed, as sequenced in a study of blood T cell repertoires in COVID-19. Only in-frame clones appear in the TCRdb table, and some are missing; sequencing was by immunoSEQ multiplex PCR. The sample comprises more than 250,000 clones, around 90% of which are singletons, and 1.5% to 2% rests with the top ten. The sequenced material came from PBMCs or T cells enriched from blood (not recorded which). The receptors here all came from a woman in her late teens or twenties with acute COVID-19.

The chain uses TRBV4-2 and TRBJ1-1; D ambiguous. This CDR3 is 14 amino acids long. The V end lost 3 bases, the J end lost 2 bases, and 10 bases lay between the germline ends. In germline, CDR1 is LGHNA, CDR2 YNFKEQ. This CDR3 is CASSQSGSNTEAFF. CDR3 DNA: TGTGCCAGCAGCCAGTCCGGGAGTAACACTGAAGCTTTCTTT.

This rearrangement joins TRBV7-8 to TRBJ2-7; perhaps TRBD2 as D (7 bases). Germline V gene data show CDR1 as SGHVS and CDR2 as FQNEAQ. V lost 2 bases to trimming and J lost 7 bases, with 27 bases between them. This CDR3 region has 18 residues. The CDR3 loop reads CASSLLGRGELPLGEQYF. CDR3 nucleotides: TGTGCCAGCAGCTTACTTGGGAGGGGGGAGCTCCCATTGGGTGAGCAGTACTTC.

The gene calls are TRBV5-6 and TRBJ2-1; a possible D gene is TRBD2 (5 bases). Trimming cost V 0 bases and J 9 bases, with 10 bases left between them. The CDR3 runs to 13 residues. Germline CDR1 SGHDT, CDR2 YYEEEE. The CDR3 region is CASSLGQGGEQFF. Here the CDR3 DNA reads TGTGCCAGCAGCTTGGGGCAAGGAGGTGAGCAGTTCTTC.

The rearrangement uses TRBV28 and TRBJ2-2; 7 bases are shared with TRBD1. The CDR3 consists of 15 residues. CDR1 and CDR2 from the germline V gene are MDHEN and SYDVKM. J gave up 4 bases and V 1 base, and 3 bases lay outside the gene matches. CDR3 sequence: CASSLLHRGTGELFF. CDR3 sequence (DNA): TGTGCCAGCAGTTTATTGCACAGGGGCACCGGGGAGCTGTTTTTT.

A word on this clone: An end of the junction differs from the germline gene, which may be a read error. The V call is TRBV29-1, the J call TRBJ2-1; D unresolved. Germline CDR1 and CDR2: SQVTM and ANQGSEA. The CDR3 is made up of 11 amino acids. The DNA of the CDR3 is TGCAGCGTTGGGGCGAGAACAAGCTTAGTCTTC. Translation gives CSVGARTSLVF.

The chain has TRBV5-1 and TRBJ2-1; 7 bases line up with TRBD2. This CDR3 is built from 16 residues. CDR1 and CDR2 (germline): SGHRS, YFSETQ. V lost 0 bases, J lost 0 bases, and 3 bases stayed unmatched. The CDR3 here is CASSLGGGGSYNEQFF. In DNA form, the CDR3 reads TGCGCCAGCAGCTTGGGAGGCGGGGGCTCCTACAATGAGCAGTTCTTC.

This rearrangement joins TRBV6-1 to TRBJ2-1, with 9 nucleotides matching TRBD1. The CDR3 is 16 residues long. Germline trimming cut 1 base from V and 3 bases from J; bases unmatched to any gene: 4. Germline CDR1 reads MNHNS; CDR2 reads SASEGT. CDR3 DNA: TGTGCCAGCAGTGAAGAGGGACAGGGCGGCTACAATGAGCAGTTCTTC. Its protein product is CASSEEGQGGYNEQFF.

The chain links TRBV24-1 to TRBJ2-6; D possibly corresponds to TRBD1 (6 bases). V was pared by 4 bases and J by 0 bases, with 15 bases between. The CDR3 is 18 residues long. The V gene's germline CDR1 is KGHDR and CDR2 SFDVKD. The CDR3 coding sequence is TGTGCCACCAGTGAACACCCAACAGGGAACTCTGGGGCCAACGTCCTGACTTTC. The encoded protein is CATSEHPTGNSGANVLTF.

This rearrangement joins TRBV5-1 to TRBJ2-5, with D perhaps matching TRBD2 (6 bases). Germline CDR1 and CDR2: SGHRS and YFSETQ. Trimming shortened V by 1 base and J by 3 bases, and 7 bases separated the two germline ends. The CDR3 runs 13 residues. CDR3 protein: CASSLRLEETQYF. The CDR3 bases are TGCGCCAGCAGCTTGAGACTAGAAGAGACCCAGTACTTC.

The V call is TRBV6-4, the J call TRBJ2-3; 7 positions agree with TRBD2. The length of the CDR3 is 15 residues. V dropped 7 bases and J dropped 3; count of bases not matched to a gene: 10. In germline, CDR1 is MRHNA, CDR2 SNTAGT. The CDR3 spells CASTRQGLSTDTQYF. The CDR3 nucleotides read TGTGCCAGCACTCGTCAGGGACTATCGACAGATACGCAGTATTTT.

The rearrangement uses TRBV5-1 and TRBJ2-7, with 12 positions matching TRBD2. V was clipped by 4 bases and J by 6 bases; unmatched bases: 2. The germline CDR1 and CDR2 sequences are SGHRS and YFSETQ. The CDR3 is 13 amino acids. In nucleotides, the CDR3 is TGCGCCAGCAGCCCACTAGCGGGAGGCGAGCAGTACTTC. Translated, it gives CASSPLAGGEQYF.

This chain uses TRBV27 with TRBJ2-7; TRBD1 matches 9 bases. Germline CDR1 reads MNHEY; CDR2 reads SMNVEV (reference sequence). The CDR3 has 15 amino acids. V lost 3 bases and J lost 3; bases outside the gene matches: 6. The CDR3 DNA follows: TGTGCCAGCAGTTTCCCACAGGGGGCGGTCTACGAGCAGTACTTC. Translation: CASSFPQGAVYEQYF.

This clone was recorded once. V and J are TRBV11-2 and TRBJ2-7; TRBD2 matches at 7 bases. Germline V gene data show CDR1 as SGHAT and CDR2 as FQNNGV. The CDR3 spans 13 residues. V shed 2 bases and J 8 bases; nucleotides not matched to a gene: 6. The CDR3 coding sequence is TGTGCCAGCAGCTTAAAGCGGGGAACCAAGCAGTACTTC. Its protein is CASSLKRGTKQYF. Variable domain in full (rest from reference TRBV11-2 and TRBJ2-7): EAGVAQSPRYKIIEKRQSVAFWCNPISGHATLYWYQQILGQGPKLLIQFQNNGVVDDSQLPKDRFSAERLKGVDSTLKIQPAKLEDSAVYLCASSLKRGTKQYFGPGTRLTVT.

The CDR3 nucleotides are TGTGCCAGCAGTCCCTTTCGACAGGGAGAATTCTACGAGCAGTACTTC. Its translation is CASSPFRQGEFYEQYF. The J gene is TRBJ2-7, the V gene TRBV28, with 7 nucleotides matching TRBD1. CDR1 MDHEN and CDR2 SYDVKM come from the germline V gene. The CDR3 runs to 16 residues. V shed 5 bases and J 3 bases; nucleotides not matched to a gene: 13. Full variable domain (outside the CDR3, taken from reference TRBV28 and TRBJ2-7): DVKVTQSSRYLVKRTGEKVFLECVQDMDHENMFWYRQDPGLGLRLIYFSYDVKMKEKGDIPEGYSVSREKKERFSLILESASTNQTSMYLCASSPFRQGEFYEQYFGPGTRLTVT.

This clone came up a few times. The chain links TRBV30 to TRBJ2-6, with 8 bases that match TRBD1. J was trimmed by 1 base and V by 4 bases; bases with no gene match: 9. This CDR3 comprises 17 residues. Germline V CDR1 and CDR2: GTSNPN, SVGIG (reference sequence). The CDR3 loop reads CAWTRDRSFSGANVLTF. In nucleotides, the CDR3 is TGTGCCTGGACGCGGGACAGGAGCTTTTCTGGGGCCAACGTCCTGACTTTC.

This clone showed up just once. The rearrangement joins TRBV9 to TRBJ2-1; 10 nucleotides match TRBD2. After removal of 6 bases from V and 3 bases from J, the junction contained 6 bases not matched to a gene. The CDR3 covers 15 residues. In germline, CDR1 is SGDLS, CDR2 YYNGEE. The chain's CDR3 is CASKSGTSVYNEQFF. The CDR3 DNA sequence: TGTGCCAGCAAGTCCGGGACTAGCGTCTACAATGAGCAGTTCTTC.

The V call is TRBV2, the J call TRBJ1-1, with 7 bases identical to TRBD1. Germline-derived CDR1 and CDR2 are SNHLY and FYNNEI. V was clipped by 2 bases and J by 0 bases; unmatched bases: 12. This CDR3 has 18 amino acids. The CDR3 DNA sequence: TGTGCCAGCAGTGAACGGGGGAGGACAGGTCTCATGAACACTGAAGCTTTCTTT. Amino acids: CASSERGRTGLMNTEAFF.

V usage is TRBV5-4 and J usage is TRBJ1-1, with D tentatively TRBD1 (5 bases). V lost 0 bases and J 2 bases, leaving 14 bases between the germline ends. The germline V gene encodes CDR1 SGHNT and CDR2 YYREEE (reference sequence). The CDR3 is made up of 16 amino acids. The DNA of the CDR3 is TGTGCCAGCAGCTTGGCCTTAACGACAGAAAACACTGAAGCTTTCTTT. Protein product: CASSLALTTENTEAFF.

The CDR3 here is CASSQGPRPDYGYTF. As DNA, the CDR3 is TGCGCCAGCAGCCAGGGGCCTCGTCCGGACTATGGCTACACCTTC. The rearrangement uses TRBV4-1 and TRBJ1-2; perhaps TRBD1 as D (5 bases). CDR3 length: 15 residues. Germline CDR1 is MGHRA and CDR2 is YSYEKL. V was cut by 3 bases and J by 3 bases, with 14 bases left in between.

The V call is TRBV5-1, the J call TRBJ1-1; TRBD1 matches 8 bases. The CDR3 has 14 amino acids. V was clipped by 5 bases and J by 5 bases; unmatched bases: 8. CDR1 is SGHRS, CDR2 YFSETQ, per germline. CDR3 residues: CASSGGRGQTEAFF. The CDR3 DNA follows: TGCGCCAGCAGTGGGGGCAGGGGGCAAACTGAAGCTTTCTTT.

The CDR3 reads CASSLGLSEQYF. The CDR3, as DNA: TGTGCCAGCAGCTTAGGTTTGTCGGAGCAGTACTTC. This chain joins TRBV7-8 and TRBJ2-7; D gene unclear. Germline V gives CDR1 SGHVS, CDR2 FQNEAQ. Trimming removed 1 base from V and 7 bases from J, with 8 bases in between. The CDR3 length is 12 residues. Drawing the rest from reference TRBV7-8 and TRBJ2-7, the complete variable domain is GAGVSQSPRYKVAKRGQDVALRCDPISGHVSLFWYQQALGQGPEFLTYFQNEAQLDKSGLPSDRFFAERPEGSVSTLKIQRTQQEDSAVYLCASSLGLSEQYFGPGTRLTVT.

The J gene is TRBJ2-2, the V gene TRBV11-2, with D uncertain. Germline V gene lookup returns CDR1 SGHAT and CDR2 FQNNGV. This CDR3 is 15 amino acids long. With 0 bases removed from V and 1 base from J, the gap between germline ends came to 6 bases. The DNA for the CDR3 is TGTGCCAGCAGCTTAGACCGGTGGAACACCGGGGAGCTGTTTTTT. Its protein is CASSLDRWNTGELFF.